This record looks at one T cell receptor (beta chain) sequence and its context. What it recognizes is unknown. Germline and junction disagree at one end, which may indicate a read error. This CDR3 comprises 8 residues. Germline V gene sequence: CDR1 DFQATT, CDR2 SNEGSKA (reference sequence). The second PCR ran roughly 6 to 11 cycles with a sample-barcoded 5' primer and J-beta primers. MiXCR was run by TCRdb on the 5' RACE reads, yielding one entry per CDR3 protein. The top ten clones hold around 0.75% of a sample with fewer than 1,200,000 distinct CDR3 sequences, less than 25% of them seen once. The sample comes from a study of blood T cells in healthy people across ages. General study points: Roughly linearly, TCR beta diversity per million T cells fell as age increased. Changes seen in expanded clonotypes were possibly confounded by donor CMV status left unknown.

The data also belong to a second study, concerning T cells of mothers and their children. That publication notes: Healthy Caucasian mothers, a few in number, and their six children were the donors.

Material: blood. The chain joins TRBV20-1 to TRBJ2-4; D is unresolved. The TCR was taken from a girl aged 2-10 years in good health. Written as DNA, the CDR3 is TGCAGTGCCCCCCCCGGAGTCTTC. Residues: CSAPPGVF.